The clone carrying this T cell receptor beta chain was recorded a few times. The protocol was immunoSEQ multiplex PCR, while the TCRdb copy is restricted to in-frame clones and leaves out a portion. The table includes approximately 2,000,000 clones, around 93% detected once. Only CD45RO-negative cells positively selected for CCR7 counted as naive CD8 cells, so terminally differentiated effector memory CD45RA+ cells were excluded. The record originates from a study of shared clonotypes between healthy human individuals. Germline trimming cut 5 bases from V and 6 bases from J; bases unmatched to any gene: 9. The germline CDR1 and CDR2 sequences are LNHDA and SQIVND (reference sequence). The CDR3 is made up of 15 amino acids.

This chain joins TRBV19 and TRBJ1-5; the match to TRBD1 covers 8 bases. The clonotype comes from a man younger than 30 in good health. Some clones in this sample may be carry-over from other donors' samples. The sequenced material came from naive CD8+ T cells from PBMCs. The CDR3 sequence: CASSPDREGGQPQHF. The DNA of the CDR3 is TGTGCCAGTAGTCCGGACAGGGAGGGCGGTCAGCCCCAGCATTTT.